This TCR beta chain was recovered during a study of blood T cell repertoires in COVID-19. Overall study: Material from acute and convalescent COVID-19 was sourced from the United States, Italy and Spain.

Profiling relied on immunoSEQ multiplex PCR, and the TCRdb table lists in-frame clones only, not all of them. The sample shows roughly 250,000 clones, roughly 82% of them seen only once. The CDR3 runs to 14 residues. After removal of 2 bases from V and 4 bases from J, the junction contained 3 bases not matched to a gene. CDR1 and CDR2 from the germline V gene are SEHNR and FQNEAQ (reference sequence). The sample comprised peripheral blood. The gene calls are TRBV7-9 and TRBJ1-2; 8 bases fit TRBD1. The sequence derives from a woman of 80 years or more with active or convalescent COVID-19. Written as DNA, the CDR3 is TGTGCCAGCAGCTTACTAACAGGGGGCTATGGCTACACCTTC. It yields the protein CASSLLTGGYGYTF.